Given below is one T cell receptor beta chain in context. The antigen remains undetermined. This entry is derived from a study of shared clonotypes between healthy human individuals. Study-wide results and caveats: Non-shared clonotypes had lower generation probabilities than those shared by all four donors. A handful of donors shared roughly 5% of their naive CD4 clonotypes. Limitation of the genetic and exposure-history diversity represented came from the few donors.

A CD45RA-negative memory subset and a CD45RA+ naive subset were separated from the CD4+ cells. Clones were read by immunoSEQ multiplex PCR, and TCRdb kept only the in-frame ones, dropping some. Altogether fewer than 1.6 million clones are present, about 98.5% being singletons, with the ten largest covering 0.36%. V shed 6 bases, J shed 6 bases, and the junction held 14 bases outside the gene matches. Germline V gene sequence: CDR1 SGHTA, CDR2 FQGTGA. The CDR3 extends over 16 amino acids. Source material: naive CD4+ T cells sorted from blood. Subset specified: CD45RA+ positively selected. This rearrangement joins TRBV7-3 to TRBJ2-7; TRBD2 agrees at 10 bases. The source of this sequence is a man aged 25 to 40 in good health. CDR3 sequence reads: CASSSDGASGSGEQYF. CDR3 sequence (DNA): TGTGCCAGCAGTTCTGATGGGGCTAGCGGGAGTGGCGAGCAGTACTTC.